The source of this T cell receptor (beta chain) is a study of control samples from healthy donors and cancer patients. Measured with immunoSEQ multiplex PCR; TCRdb has only the in-frame clones, and not every one. The profile shows approximately 150,000 clones, roughly 93% of them singletons. Germline V lookup: CDR1 MNHEY, CDR2 SMNVEV (reference sequence). The length of the CDR3 is 14 residues. The ends lost 2 bases at V and 4 bases at J; junction bases unmatched: 1. This clone was recorded a few times. This receptor was taken from a man younger than 35 in good health. Sequencing input: blood. V is TRBV27 and J is TRBJ2-7, with 11 bases identical to TRBD2. The CDR3 DNA is TGTGCCAGCAGTTTAATAGCGGGAGGGTACGAGCAGTACTTC. It is translated as CASSLIAGGYEQYF.